This record covers a single T cell receptor (beta chain). These data belong to a study of shared clonotypes between healthy human individuals. Study background: Aged between 18 and 49, the donors were a couple of women and three men. Each donor had three CD4 naive, three CD4 memory, two CD8 naive and one CD8 memory plate.

Positive CCR7 selection of CD45RO-negative cells yielded the naive CD8 cells, and terminally differentiated effector memory CD45RA+ cells were excluded. The data were produced by immunoSEQ multiplex PCR, yet TCRdb's version contains in-frame clones alone and is incomplete. The table includes hundreds of thousands of clones, 80% to 95% detected once. Germline V gene data show CDR1 as SGHAT and CDR2 as FQNNGV. V was pared by 2 bases and J by 0 bases, with 8 bases between. CDR3 size: 15 residues. This TCR was sampled from a man aged 25-45 years in good health. The V call is TRBV11-2, the J call TRBJ2-1, with a tentative D call TRBD2 (6 bases). Sequenced: naive CD8+ T cells sorted from blood. As DNA, the CDR3 is TGTGCCAGCAGCTTATCGGAGGGCTCCTACAATGAGCAGTTCTTC. Translating it yields CASSLSEGSYNEQFF. The whole variable domain, remainder taken from reference TRBV11-2 and TRBJ2-1, is EAGVAQSPRYKIIEKRQSVAFWCNPISGHATLYWYQQILGQGPKLLIQFQNNGVVDDSQLPKDRFSAERLKGVDSTLKIQPAKLEDSAVYLCASSLSEGSYNEQFFGPGTRLTVL.